A single sample is the source of the 25 T cell receptor beta chains below, sequenced in a study of CD8 T cells in ankylosing spondylitis. General observations from the study: Ankylosing spondylitis blood appeared to be characterized by a TCR beta motif of fewer than ten highly homologous variants.

These TCRs' antigens remain unknown. A single record per CDR3 protein comes from TCRdb applying MiXCR to the 5' RACE reads. The table shows some 330,000 distinct CDR3 sequences, with roughly 8% occurring only once. Specimen: blood, either unsorted or a sorted T cell fraction (not recorded which). Receptor source: a male donor with ankylosing spondylitis.

This clonotype has only a few counts. The chain is built from TRBV9 and TRBJ1-2; TRBD1 is a possible D gene (5 bases). Germline loops: CDR1 SGDLS, CDR2 YYNGEE. This CDR3 is 13 amino acids long. The germline V and J ends were trimmed by 1 base and 3 bases, with 7 bases remaining between them. Written as DNA, the CDR3 is TGTGCCAGCAGCGTACAGGGCCACTATGGCTACACCTTC. It translates to CASSVQGHYGYTF. The whole variable domain, remainder taken from reference TRBV9 and TRBJ1-2, is DSGVTQTPKHLITATGQRVTLRCSPRSGDLSVYWYQQSLDQGLQFLIQYYNGEERAKGNILERFSAQQFPDLHSELNLSSLELGDSALYFCASSVQGHYGYTFGSGTRLTVV.

This clonotype was observed many times. The chain links TRBV7-9 to TRBJ1-1; the D is unclear. This CDR3 has 12 amino acids. Germline V gene data show CDR1 as SEHNR and CDR2 as FQNEAQ (reference sequence). V lost 4 bases to trimming and J lost 10 bases, with 13 bases between them. CDR3 region: CASSSSPRGAFF. As DNA, the CDR3 is TGTGCCAGCAGCTCCTCGCCACGGGGAGCTTTCTTT.

This clonotype was seen a handful of times. One end of the junction fails to match germline, which may point to a read error. The chain has TRBV11-3 and TRBJ2-1, with 12 bases identical to TRBD2. Germline lookup yields CDR1 SGHNT and CDR2 YENEEA. There are 14 residues in the CDR3. CDR3 protein: CASSPGTSGRHLVF. CDR3 coding DNA: TGTGCCAGCAGCCCGGGGACTAGCGGGCGGCACTTAGTCTTC.

CDR3 residues: CASSAGHPPYEQYF. The CDR3, as DNA: TGTGCCAGTAGTGCTGGTCATCCCCCCTACGAGCAGTACTTC. The chain is built from TRBV19 and TRBJ2-7; D not resolved. The CDR3 has 14 residues. V was shortened by 5 bases and J by 2 bases, with 13 bases between the two germline ends. From germline, CDR1 is LNHDA and CDR2 SQIVND (reference sequence).

Comment on this clonotype: A much larger clonotype is one base distant, so this may be a read error. The rearrangement links TRBV10-3 to TRBJ2-3; unclear D gene. Germline loops: CDR1 ENHRY, CDR2 SYGVKD. The V and J ends lost 6 bases and 2 bases respectively, with 3 bases between them. The CDR3 contains 11 residues. The CDR3 is CAIRDTDTQYF. The DNA for the CDR3 is TGTGCCATCAGGGACACAGATACGCAGTATTTT.

This clonotype was seen a few times. The gene calls are TRBV11-2 and TRBJ2-2, with a possible D match to TRBD1 (5 bases). Germline V CDR1 and CDR2: SGHAT, FQNNGV. This CDR3 contains 15 residues. Trimming cost V 1 base and J 4 bases, with 10 bases left between them. CDR3 protein: CASSLGRVTTGELFF. The DNA for the CDR3 is TGTGCCAGCAGCTTAGGCAGGGTTACCACCGGGGAGCTGTTTTTT.

The gene calls are TRBV6-5 and TRBJ1-5, with D possibly TRBD1 on 5 matching bases. This CDR3 is 14 amino acids long. The ends were cut back, 2 bases at V and 5 bases at J, with 10 bases in the middle. Germline V gene sequence: CDR1 MNHEY, CDR2 SVGAGI. The CDR3 here is CASSYAGADQPQHF. CDR3 in DNA: TGTGCCAGCAGTTACGCCGGGGCAGATCAGCCCCAGCATTTT.

This clonotype occurred a few times. The J gene is TRBJ2-1, the V gene TRBV6-2 or TRBV6-3; TRBD1 is a possible D gene (7 bases). With 7 bases removed from V and 12 bases from J, the gap between germline ends came to 22 bases. Germline V gene lookup returns CDR1 MNHEY and CDR2 SVGEGT. This CDR3 has 14 amino acids. Here the CDR3 DNA reads TGTGCCAGCAACCCCGTAGCGGAGGGGGCAGGGCAGTTCTTC. Translating gives CASNPVAEGAGQFF.

This clonotype was observed a few times. The rearrangement uses TRBV3-1 and TRBJ2-7; TRBD2 agrees at 8 bases. Germline V gene sequence: CDR1 LGHDT, CDR2 YNNKEL (reference sequence). This CDR3 has 15 amino acids. The trim removed 1 base at V and 4 bases at J, leaving 6 bases unmatched. DNA of the CDR3: TGTGCCAGCAGCCAAGGTGGTAGCGGGAAGTACGAGCAGTACTTC. It is translated as CASSQGGSGKYEQYF.

V usage is TRBV5-1 and J usage is TRBJ2-2; 10 bases agree with TRBD1. V lost 0 bases to trimming and J lost 4 bases; unmatched junction nucleotides: 6. Germline assignment: CDR1 SGHRS and CDR2 YFSETQ. CDR3 length equals 17 residues. CDR3 protein: CASSLDVTGGGTGELFF. CDR3 in DNA: TGCGCCAGCAGCTTGGATGTGACAGGGGGCGGCACCGGGGAGCTGTTTTTT.

This clonotype has a count of ten or more. The CDR3 DNA follows: TGCGCCAGCAGCCAACCCAGGGATTTGGGGGAGCAGTACTTC. Protein: CASSQPRDLGEQYF. This chain uses TRBV5-1 with TRBJ2-7; the D gene is possibly TRBD1 (5 bases). Trimming shortened V by 4 bases and J by 7 bases, and 18 bases separated the two germline ends. CDR3 length equals 14 residues. Per the germline V gene, CDR1 is SGHRS and CDR2 is YFSETQ.

In its sample, this clonotype was seen a few times. The chain uses TRBV5-1 and TRBJ2-5; 7 bases are shared with TRBD1. J gave up 3 bases and V 4 bases, and 6 bases lay outside the gene matches. CDR3 size: 14 residues. Germline CDR1 and CDR2: SGHRS and YFSETQ. CDR3 nucleotide sequence: TGCGCCAGCAGCCGACAGGGACAAGAAGAGACCCAGTACTTC. Its translation: CASSRQGQEETQYF.

The chain employs TRBV9 and TRBJ2-7, with TRBD2 as a possible D gene (7 bases). CDR3 length: 15 residues. The V gene lost 5 bases and the J gene lost 2 bases, with 17 bases spanning the gap. Per the germline V gene, CDR1 is SGDLS and CDR2 is YYNGEE. CDR3 in amino acids: CASSQNGGPTYEQYF. In nucleotides, the CDR3 is TGTGCCAGCAGTCAAAACGGGGGGCCAACCTACGAGCAGTACTTC.

There are a few counts of this clonotype. The chain's CDR3 is CASSLERPPNTGELFF. The CDR3 nucleotides are TGTGCCAGCAGCTTAGAACGCCCCCCGAACACCGGGGAGCTGTTTTTT. This chain links TRBV11-2 with TRBJ2-2, with no clear D. The ends were cut back, 0 bases at V and 0 bases at J, with 8 bases in the middle. The germline V gene has CDR1 SGHAT and CDR2 FQNNGV. The CDR3 length is 16 residues.

V and J are TRBV5-1 and TRBJ2-2; D unclear. The V end was cut by 0 bases, the J end by 0 bases, with 15 bases between. The germline V gene has CDR1 SGHRS and CDR2 YFSETQ. The CDR3 has 18 amino acids. CDR3 nucleotide sequence: TGCGCCAGCAGCTTGGAAAGTGTGGGCAGTCCGAACACCGGGGAGCTGTTTTTT. The encoded protein is CASSLESVGSPNTGELFF.

This clonotype was detected ten times or more. The chain carries TRBV4-3 and TRBJ1-2; no firm D call. V lost 0 bases, J lost 8 bases, and 22 bases lay in between. Germline CDR1 reads LGHNA; CDR2 reads YSLEER. CDR3 length: 17 amino acids. In nucleotides, the CDR3 is TGCGCCAGCAGCCAAGAGAAAGAGGAGGTTCCGACGGAGGGCTACACCTTC. Amino acids: CASSQEKEEVPTEGYTF.

This chain joins TRBV5-1 and TRBJ2-7; D call uncertain. CDR1 and CDR2 from the germline V gene are SGHRS and YFSETQ. The CDR3 length is 13 residues. Trimming stripped 4 bases from V and 2 bases from J, with 10 bases between. The CDR3 loop is CASSVIAAYEQYF. CDR3 coding DNA: TGCGCCAGCAGCGTGATTGCAGCCTACGAGCAGTACTTC.

This clonotype was counted between two and nine times. This CDR3 reads CASSHGQAYPYEQYF. CDR3 bases: TGTGCCAGCAGCCATGGACAGGCCTATCCCTACGAGCAGTACTTC. The chain has TRBV3-1 and TRBJ2-7, with TRBD1 matching over 7 bases. The CDR3 covers 15 residues. Germline CDR1 reads LGHDT; CDR2 reads YNNKEL (reference sequence). V lost 3 bases, J lost 2 bases, and 7 bases stayed unmatched.

This sequence joins TRBV29-1 and TRBJ2-5, with 10 bases matching TRBD1. CDR3 size: 15 residues. Germline V lookup: CDR1 SQVTM, CDR2 ANQGSEA. J lost 5 bases, V lost 6 bases, and 12 bases had no gene match. CDR3 in amino acids: CSVRTGGVSTETQYF. CDR3 in DNA: TGCAGCGTGCGGACAGGGGGGGTGTCTACCGAGACCCAGTACTTC.

Points on this clonotype: This may be a read error, as it is one base from a much larger clone. The gene calls are TRBV6-2 or TRBV6-3 and TRBJ2-4; tentative D call: TRBD1 (6 bases). Germline V gene sequence: CDR1 MNHEY, CDR2 SVGEGT. The CDR3 has 13 amino acids. The CDR3 DNA is TGTGCCAGCAGTCACCGGGACAAAAACAGTCAGTACTTC. This sequence encodes CASSHRDKNSQYF.

This clonotype was found a few times. This chain links TRBV4-3 with TRBJ2-2; D gene uncertain. CDR1 and CDR2 from the germline V gene are LGHNA and YSLEER. Trimming pared 1 base from V and 4 bases from J, leaving 16 bases between. This CDR3 has 17 amino acids. CDR3: CASSQVLFALSTGELFF. DNA of the CDR3: TGCGCCAGCAGCCAAGTTTTATTTGCGTTATCCACCGGGGAGCTGTTTTTT.

The chain links TRBV7-9 to TRBJ2-3, with D perhaps matching TRBD2 (5 bases). CDR3 length: 15 residues. V lost 2 bases and J 4 bases, leaving 13 bases between the germline ends. CDR1 and CDR2 from the germline V gene are SEHNR and FQNEAQ (reference sequence). CDR3 nucleotides: TGTGCCAGCAGCTTAAAAGTGGGAGAACCAGATACGCAGTATTTT. It translates to CASSLKVGEPDTQYF.

The chain carries TRBV5-1 and TRBJ1-2; TRBD1 matches 7 bases. Trimming at V came to 1 base and at J to 5 bases, leaving 8 bases not matched to a gene. The CDR3 has 15 residues. Per germline, CDR1 SGHRS and CDR2 YFSETQ. CDR3 in DNA: TGCGCCAGCAGCTTGTTCGCAAACAGGGGTTATGGCTACACCTTC. This encodes CASSLFANRGYGYTF.

The sample holds many counts of this clonotype. The rearrangement links TRBV4-3 to TRBJ2-5; maybe TRBD1 (5 bases). Trimming removed 1 base from V and 3 bases from J, with 12 bases in between. Looked up from germline, CDR1 is LGHNA and CDR2 is YSLEER. The CDR3 extends over 15 amino acids. CDR3 residues: CASSQAGIGEETQYF. CDR3 nucleotide sequence: TGCGCCAGCAGCCAAGCAGGGATAGGAGAAGAGACCCAGTACTTC.

This clonotype was counted only a few times. The chain couples TRBV11-2 to TRBJ2-2, with a possible D match to TRBD2 (6 bases). CDR1 and CDR2 (germline): SGHAT, FQNNGV. V was cut by 7 bases and J by 0 bases, with 18 bases left in between. The CDR3 is 17 residues long. CDR3 bases: TGTGCCAGCAACACATGGAGGGGAACCACGAACACCGGGGAGCTGTTTTTT. Protein sequence: CASNTWRGTTNTGELFF.